This T cell receptor (beta chain) was retrieved from a study of technical replicates of blood from a few donors. Germline loops: CDR1 SGHDN, CDR2 FVKESK. This CDR3 has 14 residues. Trimming left V 3 bases short and J 3 bases short, with 9 bases between. Clones were sequenced by immunoSEQ multiplex PCR, and TCRdb holds only the in-frame ones, with some missing. The table lists 60,000 to 80,000 clones, about 90% of them singletons. This TCR was sampled from a human donor in good health. Some clones in this sample may be carry-over from other donors' samples. Sample: PBMCs. This chain uses TRBV14 with TRBJ2-1; a weak D match, TRBD2 (6 bases). The CDR3 loop reads CASSHPGLYNEQFF. CDR3 sequence (DNA): TGTGCCAGCAGCCACCCGGGACTCTACAATGAGCAGTTCTTC.